Here is one T cell receptor beta chain with its context. Germline V CDR1 and CDR2: LGHDT, YNNKEL (reference sequence). Trimming removed 3 bases from V and 8 bases from J, with 14 bases in between. The CDR3 covers 15 residues. This entry is derived from a study of blood T cell repertoires in COVID-19. Study overall: Specimens from acute and convalescent COVID-19 originated in the United States, Italy and Spain. PBMCs, B-cell-depleted T cells, or T cells provided the cDNA or gDNA that made up the material.

Assay used: immunoSEQ multiplex PCR; TCRdb lists only in-frame clones, some missing. The sample records 250,000 or so clones, approximately 80% being singletons. The chain carries TRBV3-1 (or the pseudogene TRBV3-2) and TRBJ1-6; maybe TRBD1 (6 bases). Material for sequencing was peripheral blood. The receptor's source is a woman younger than 35 with acute or convalescent COVID-19. DNA of the CDR3: TGTGCCAGCAGCCATGGTCAGGGGTTTGATTCACCCCTCCACTTT. This encodes CASSHGQGFDSPLHF.